This T cell receptor beta chain was observed in a study of blood T cells in healthy people across ages. The V end lost 2 bases, the J end lost 0 bases, and 10 bases lay between the germline ends. The CDR3 sequence is 15 residues long. CDR1 and CDR2 from the germline V gene are SGHVS and FQNEAQ. Then a second PCR, running about 6 to 12 cycles, was carried out with a sample-barcoded 5' primer and a J-beta primer mix. TCRdb reprocessed the 5' RACE reads via MiXCR and lists one record per CDR3 protein. This sample carries 1,300,000 or so distinct CDR3 sequences, approximately 59% of them seen once, and the ten largest clones take more than 6%. In the case of this clonotype: Antigen unknown.

Whole-study findings and limits: Changes seen in expanded clonotypes were possibly confounded by donor CMV status left unknown.

This rearrangement joins TRBV7-8 to TRBJ1-2, with unresolved D. Sequencing was performed on blood. The sequence came from a young man in good health. CDR3 sequence reads: CASSLSASSNYGYTF. The CDR3 DNA sequence: TGTGCCAGCAGCTTATCGGCCAGTTCTAACTATGGCTACACCTTC.